This TCR beta chain was identified in a study of shared clonotypes between healthy human individuals. Study-wide context: Each donor had three CD4 naive, three CD4 memory, two CD8 naive and one CD8 memory plate. Study-level results: Generation probability values for non-shared clonotypes were lower than those for clonotypes shared by all four donors. Sampling covered nothing but blood. Tissue TCR repertoires likely differ from those found in blood.

The CDR3 is 15 residues long. With 3 bases removed from V and 4 bases from J, the gap between germline ends came to 13 bases. CDR1 MGHRA and CDR2 YSYEKL come from the germline V gene. Here immunoSEQ multiplex PCR was the method, and the copy in TCRdb shows in-frame clones only, minus some. The sample lists roughly 2,300,000 clones; 85% to 95% were seen once. On this clone itself: The antigen is not known.

This clonotype was sampled from a man in his late teens or twenties in good health. Some clones in this sample may be carry-over from other donors' samples. V and J are TRBV4-1 and TRBJ2-1; D may be TRBD2 (6 bases). Sequencing was carried out using naive CD4+ T cells from PBMCs. As to subset: CD45RA+ positively selected. The CDR3 nucleotides read TGCGCCAGCAGCCAGCGCGGGGCCGATTACAATGAGCAGTTCTTC. Protein product: CASSQRGADYNEQFF.